Each of the 7 T cell receptor beta chains below was sequenced from the same sample in a study of T cell clones after liver transplantation. Clones were sequenced by immunoSEQ multiplex PCR, and TCRdb holds only the in-frame ones, with some missing. In the table there are under 130,000 clones, around 84% of which are singletons. The sample here was CD4+ T cells from blood, taken approximately 50 months after liver transplant. These receptors were obtained from a human patient who received a liver transplant. Some T cells may be provided by the graft donor.

The chain recombines TRBV27 with TRBJ1-1; 7 nucleotides line up with TRBD1. The CDR3 covers 17 residues. V lost 4 bases to trimming and J lost 1 base; unmatched junction nucleotides: 12. Germline V gene sequence: CDR1 MNHEY, CDR2 SMNVEV (reference sequence). CDR3: CASSSPPGGGRNTEAFF. CDR3 sequence (DNA): TGTGCCAGCAGTTCCCCTCCAGGAGGGGGCAGGAACACTGAAGCTTTCTTT.

This clone was seen only once. The chain has TRBV4-1 and TRBJ2-7, with D perhaps matching TRBD1 or TRBD2 (6 bases each). V lost 4 bases and J 6 bases, leaving 16 bases between the germline ends. This CDR3 has 14 amino acids. The V gene's germline CDR1 is MGHRA and CDR2 YSYEKL. CDR3 sequence: CASSPSGGRVEQYF. The CDR3 DNA reads as TGCGCCAGCAGCCCGTCCGGGGGCAGGGTCGAGCAGTACTTC.

This clone was observed a handful of times. The chain has TRBV19 and TRBJ2-7, with D unclear. Germline V lookup: CDR1 LNHDA, CDR2 SQIVND (reference sequence). The CDR3 has 15 amino acids. V was pared by 5 bases and J by 3 bases, with 17 bases between. The chain's CDR3 is CASSPYSTPSYEQYF. CDR3 bases: TGTGCCAGTAGTCCCTACTCAACCCCCAGCTACGAGCAGTACTTC.

The sample holds one count of this clone. Written as DNA, the CDR3 is TGTGCCAGCAGCTTGAGTACTAGCGGTAACAATGAGCAGTTCTTC. Amino acids: CASSLSTSGNNEQFF. V gene TRBV11-3 combines with J gene TRBJ2-1; 8 bases map to TRBD2. This CDR3 spans 15 amino acids. Unmatched junction bases numbered 6, after V lost 3 bases and J lost 5 bases. Germline loops: CDR1 SGHNT, CDR2 YENEEA.

In this sample, this clone turned up a few times. The J gene is TRBJ1-1, the V gene TRBV14; 8 positions agree with TRBD1. J lost 4 bases, V lost 4 bases, and 8 bases had no gene match. The germline V gene encodes CDR1 SGHDN and CDR2 FVKESK. This CDR3 is built from 15 residues. Here the CDR3 reads CASSLTQGARTEAFF. CDR3 sequence (DNA): TGTGCCAGCAGCCTTACTCAGGGGGCGCGCACTGAAGCTTTCTTT.

V and J are TRBV9 and TRBJ2-2; possible D gene TRBD2, 5 bases. Germline V gene data show CDR1 as SGDLS and CDR2 as YYNGEE. V lost 4 bases and J 4 bases, leaving 14 bases between the germline ends. This CDR3 contains 15 residues. CDR3 nucleotides: TGTGCCAGCAGCTCACTAGGGCAGGCCACCGGGGAGCTGTTTTTT. Its protein is CASSSLGQATGELFF.

This rearrangement joins TRBV5-1 to TRBJ1-1; D remains ambiguous. Deletions cut 0 bases from V and 1 base from J, with 7 bases between. This CDR3 is 14 amino acids long. Germline CDR1 is SGHRS and CDR2 is YFSETQ. The CDR3 spells CASSLGGSNTEAFF. As DNA, the CDR3 is TGCGCCAGCAGCTTGGGGGGATCGAACACTGAAGCTTTCTTT. The full variable domain, rest sourced from reference TRBV5-1 and TRBJ1-1, is KAGVTQTPRYLIKTRGQQVTLSCSPISGHRSVSWYQQTPGQGLQFLFEYFSETQRNKGNFPGRFSGRQFSNSRSEMNVSTLELGDSALYLCASSLGGSNTEAFFGQGTRLTVV.